The 8 T cell receptor beta chains presented below share a single source sample, sequenced in a study of cytotoxic CD8 clonotypes in ibrutinib-treated CLL. Produced via immunoSEQ multiplex PCR; TCRdb's table is partial and in-frame only. This sample has some 290,000 clones, with about 80% found just once. Specimen: PBMCs, collected before ibrutinib treatment. All receptors come from a human donor with chronic lymphocytic leukemia.

The sample holds a few counts of this clone. The chain recombines TRBV7-6 with TRBJ2-2, with D tentatively TRBD1 or TRBD2 (5 bases each). The germline V gene encodes CDR1 SGHVS and CDR2 FNYEAQ. V gave up 11 bases and J gave up 3 bases, with 10 bases separating them. The CDR3 has 12 amino acids. In nucleotides, the CDR3 is TGTGCCTCTGGGGGATACACCGGGGAGCTGTTTTTT. This gives the protein CASGGYTGELFF.

The chain is built from TRBV27 and TRBJ1-4; D is uncertain. The germline V gene encodes CDR1 MNHEY and CDR2 SMNVEV (reference sequence). This CDR3 is 13 amino acids long. Trimming removed 5 bases at V and 5 bases at J, with 9 bases between. The CDR3 coding sequence is TGTGCCAGCAGTCTACGGTCGAATGAAAAACTGTTTTTT. Its protein is CASSLRSNEKLFF. Full variable domain (rest looked up from reference TRBV27 and TRBJ1-4): EAQVTQNPRYLITVTGKKLTVTCSQNMNHEYMSWYRQDPGLGLRQIYYSMNVEVTDKGDVPEGYKVSRKEKRNFPLILESPSPNQTSLYFCASSLRSNEKLFFGSGTQLSVL.

This clone was found a few times. The chain joins TRBV7-6 to TRBJ1-2; weak D call: TRBD1 (5 bases). Germline V gene data show CDR1 as SGHVS and CDR2 as FNYEAQ. The V end lost 5 bases, the J end lost 6 bases, and 10 bases lay between the germline ends. This CDR3 has 12 residues. In DNA, the CDR3 is TGTGCCAGCAGCCCCGGGACGGATGGCTACACCTTC. Amino acid sequence: CASSPGTDGYTF.

The chain combines TRBV9 with TRBJ1-3; no reliable D call. V lost 4 bases to trimming and J lost 1 base, with 12 bases between them. CDR3 length: 15 amino acids. Germline loops: CDR1 SGDLS, CDR2 YYNGEE. CDR3 sequence reads: CASSTLDGSGNTIYF. The DNA of the CDR3 is TGTGCCAGCAGCACACTGGACGGTTCTGGAAACACCATATATTTT.

The V and J genes are TRBV7-9 and TRBJ2-3; 7 bases map to TRBD2. CDR3 length: 11 amino acids. Per germline, CDR1 SEHNR and CDR2 FQNEAQ (reference sequence). J lost 4 bases, V lost 10 bases, and 2 bases had no gene match. CDR3 nucleotide sequence: TGTGCCACTCGGGGGGCAGATACGCAGTATTTT. Translated, it gives CATRGADTQYF.

The CDR3 spells CASSRAGVNEQYF. As DNA, the CDR3 is TGTGCCAGCAGCCGAGCGGGAGTGAACGAGCAGTACTTC. V usage is TRBV14 and J usage is TRBJ2-7; 8 nucleotides agree with TRBD2. The CDR3 consists of 13 residues. Germline CDR1 is SGHDN and CDR2 is FVKESK. V dropped 4 bases and J dropped 5; count of bases not matched to a gene: 4.

This chain connects TRBV6-6 to TRBJ1-3, with a weak D call TRBD1 (5 bases). The germline V and J ends were trimmed by 7 bases and 4 bases, with 17 bases remaining between them. The CDR3 consists of 15 residues. CDR1 and CDR2 from the germline V gene are MNHNY and SVGAGI (reference sequence). DNA for the CDR3: TGTGCCAGCACGGGGACGGACCTAGGGGGAAACACCATATATTTT. Residues: CASTGTDLGGNTIYF.

J is TRBJ1-2 and V is TRBV7-8, with 9 bases matching TRBD1. There are 14 residues in the CDR3. Germline-derived CDR1 and CDR2 are SGHVS and FQNEAQ. V trimming: 5 bases; J trimming: 4 bases; junction bases outside the gene matches: 5. CDR3 bases: TGTGCCAGCAGCCCCGGGACAGGGACCTATGGCTACACCTTC. Its protein product is CASSPGTGTYGYTF.